The 27 T cell receptor beta chains reported below all come from one sample, sequenced in a study of blood T cells in healthy people across ages. Alongside a J-beta primer mix, a sample-barcoded 5' primer served in a second PCR lasting about 7 to 11 cycles. Via MiXCR, TCRdb re-called the 5' RACE reads, giving one row per CDR3 protein. In the table there are roughly 1.5 million distinct CDR3 sequences, approximately 42% of which are singletons. The sample consisted of blood. The receptors here all came from a woman between 18 and 30 years old in good health.

A note on this clonotype: At one of its ends the junction is not consistent with the germline gene, which may arise from a read error. The chain carries TRBV29-1 and TRBJ2-1, with TRBD2 as a possible D gene (5 bases). The J call is uncertain, as TRBJ2-7 better fits the DNA end. CDR1 is SQVTM and CDR2 is ANQGSEA in the germline V gene. This CDR3 spans 16 amino acids. CDR3 region: CGVEVVPGNRYNEQYF. CDR3 coding DNA: TGCGGCGTTGAAGTTGTTCCGGGAAATAGGTACAATGAGCAGTACTTC.

V and J are TRBV30 and TRBJ2-7, with D possibly TRBD1 on 6 matching bases. This CDR3 has 16 amino acids. Looked up from germline, CDR1 is GTSNPN and CDR2 is SVGIG (reference sequence). V was trimmed by 2 bases and J by 0 bases, leaving 17 bases between them. The CDR3: CAWSPLGGDNSYEQYF. CDR3 bases: TGTGCCTGGAGTCCCCTGGGTGGGGACAACTCCTACGAGCAGTACTTC.

This clonotype was observed at least ten times. The chain combines TRBV3-1 with TRBJ2-5; D call uncertain. The CDR3 has 13 residues. Germline CDR1 and CDR2: LGHDT and YNNKEL (reference sequence). With 1 base removed from V and 2 bases from J, the gap between germline ends came to 5 bases. In DNA, the CDR3 is TGTGCCAGCAGCCAAGTCGGGCAAGAGACCCAGTACTTC. It codes for CASSQVGQETQYF.

The J gene is TRBJ2-7, the V gene TRBV12-3 or TRBV12-4; D ambiguous. The CDR3 length is 13 residues. Trimming pared 3 bases from V and 3 bases from J, leaving 9 bases between. The CDR3 nucleotides are TGTGCCAGCAGTTTTACTGAGAACTACGAGCAGTACTTC. It yields the protein CASSFTENYEQYF.

This chain joins TRBV3-1 and TRBJ2-3; 7 nucleotides line up with TRBD2. Trimming removed 4 bases from V and 1 base from J; junction bases left unmatched: 8. CDR1 is LGHDT and CDR2 is YNNKEL in the germline V gene (reference sequence). The CDR3 extends over 16 amino acids. The CDR3 here is CASSPTRTSGTDTQYF. The CDR3 DNA follows: TGTGCCAGCAGCCCCACCCGAACTAGCGGCACAGATACGCAGTATTTT.

The chain is built from TRBV10-3 and TRBJ2-7; 7 bases are shared with TRBD1. The CDR3 runs to 14 residues. V dropped 10 bases and J dropped 3; count of bases not matched to a gene: 12. CDR1 is ENHRY and CDR2 is SYGVKD in the germline V gene. The CDR3: CATQGQDGLYEQYF. CDR3 bases: TGTGCCACCCAAGGACAGGACGGGCTCTACGAGCAGTACTTC.

As for this clonotype: This may stem from a read error, because a much larger clone lies one nucleotide away. The chain couples TRBV5-1 to TRBJ2-5; a weak D match, TRBD1 (6 bases). The J call may be faulty, since TRBJ2-7 better matches the DNA end. This CDR3 spans 12 amino acids. Germline CDR1 is SGHRS and CDR2 is YFSETQ. CDR3 residues: CANSPDSLEQYF. CDR3 bases: TGCGCCAACAGCCCGGACAGCCTCGAGCAGTACTTC.

The gene calls are TRBV7-9 and TRBJ1-1, with D possibly TRBD1 on 5 matching bases. The length of the CDR3 is 13 residues. In germline, CDR1 is SEHNR, CDR2 FQNEAQ (reference sequence). The germline V and J ends were trimmed by 1 base and 4 bases, with 7 bases remaining between them. The chain's CDR3 is CASSLDGGTEAFF. The DNA for the CDR3 is TGTGCCAGCAGCTTAGACGGGGGCACTGAAGCTTTCTTT.

For this clonotype: The junction does not match germline at one end; this may be a read error. The chain links TRBV27 to TRBJ2-4; 13 positions match TRBD2. Matching the DNA end better, TRBJ2-7 makes the J call doubtful. In germline, CDR1 is MNHEY, CDR2 SMNVEV (reference sequence). CDR3 length: 14 amino acids. The CDR3 nucleotides are TGTGCCTGCAGAGGACTAGCGGGAGCCTACGAGCAGTACTTC. Its translation is CACRGLAGAYEQYF.

The chain links TRBV5-1 to TRBJ2-3; 8 bases agree with TRBD1. J was trimmed by 5 bases and V by 4 bases; bases with no gene match: 6. In germline, CDR1 is SGHRS, CDR2 YFSETQ. The CDR3 length is 14 residues. The CDR3 DNA sequence: TGCGCCAGCAGCGCGGACAGGGCAAGAGATACGCAGTATTTT. It is translated as CASSADRARDTQYF.

This chain connects TRBV29-1 to TRBJ2-7, with 8 positions matching TRBD2. Germline values: CDR1 SQVTM, CDR2 ANQGSEA. J gave up 4 bases and V 5 bases, and 7 bases lay outside the gene matches. This CDR3 has 13 amino acids. The CDR3 here is CSVLSGNGYEQYF. Written as DNA, the CDR3 is TGCAGCGTTCTTAGCGGGAATGGATACGAGCAGTACTTC.

This clonotype was picked up a small number of times. The J gene is TRBJ1-4, the V gene TRBV25-1, with D maybe TRBD1 (5 bases). Germline V lookup: CDR1 MGHDK, CDR2 SYGVNS. The CDR3 consists of 15 residues. Trimming took off 4 bases at V and 5 bases at J, with 14 bases between the two ends. The DNA for the CDR3 is TGTGCCAGCAGTGTGACGGGGGGAGAGAATGAAAAACTGTTTTTT. This sequence encodes CASSVTGGENEKLFF.

This clonotype has only a few counts. The chain combines TRBV7-3 with TRBJ2-5; 9 bases agree with TRBD1. The germline V gene has CDR1 SGHTA and CDR2 FQGTGA. The CDR3 runs to 16 residues. V was pared by 1 base and J by 2 bases, with 5 bases of the junction left unmatched. The DNA for the CDR3 is TGTGCCAGCAGCTTAATTGGGACAGGGTTTCAAGAGACCCAGTACTTC. Translated: CASSLIGTGFQETQYF.

This clonotype was counted between two and nine times. The chain links TRBV7-6 to TRBJ1-5, with D maybe TRBD1 (5 bases). Trimming shortened V by 1 base and J by 1 base, and 11 bases separated the two germline ends. The CDR3 has 16 amino acids. Per the germline V gene, CDR1 is SGHVS and CDR2 is FNYEAQ. CDR3 bases: TGTGCCAGCAGCTTAGAAGCGGGGACGAGCAATCAGCCCCAGCATTTT. Its protein is CASSLEAGTSNQPQHF. Together with reference TRBV7-6 and TRBJ1-5, the CDR3 gives the full variable domain: GAGVSQSPRYKVTKRGQDVALRCDPISGHVSLYWYRQALGQGPEFLTYFNYEAQQDKSGLPNDRFSAERPEGSISTLTIQRTEQRDSAMYRCASSLEAGTSNQPQHFGDGTRLSIL.

This clonotype appeared a few times. The V call is TRBV9, the J call TRBJ1-2; a possible D gene is TRBD1 (5 bases). Germline lookup yields CDR1 SGDLS and CDR2 YYNGEE. V was trimmed by 0 bases and J by 4 bases, leaving 16 bases between them. CDR3 length: 16 residues. CDR3 region: CASSVESTELIYGYTF. As DNA, the CDR3 is TGTGCCAGCAGCGTAGAATCGACAGAGCTCATCTATGGCTACACCTTC.

The genes are TRBV5-1 and TRBJ2-3; 14 bases fit TRBD2. Trimming at V came to 0 bases and at J to 5 bases, leaving 8 bases not matched to a gene. CDR1 and CDR2 (germline): SGHRS, YFSETQ. This CDR3 spans 18 amino acids. As DNA, the CDR3 is TGCGCCAGCAGCTTGGACCTACGACTAGCGGGGGGGTTAGATACGCAGTATTTT. Translated, it gives CASSLDLRLAGGLDTQYF.

This sequence joins TRBV6-2 or TRBV6-3 and TRBJ2-1; D remains unclear. CDR3 length: 16 amino acids. V lost 5 bases and J lost 4, with 18 bases in between. CDR1 is MNHEY, CDR2 SVGEGT, per germline. CDR3 residues: CASSPGRALGYNEQFF. The CDR3 DNA follows: TGTGCCAGCAGTCCCGGACGGGCCCTTGGTTACAATGAGCAGTTCTTC.

The V call is TRBV30, the J call TRBJ1-1; D is perhaps TRBD1 (6 bases). Germline V lookup: CDR1 GTSNPN, CDR2 SVGIG (reference sequence). CDR3 length: 14 amino acids. V lost 0 bases to trimming and J lost 0 bases, with 8 bases between them. The CDR3 is CAWSVDRLNTEAFF. The CDR3 nucleotides are TGTGCCTGGAGTGTAGACAGGTTGAACACTGAAGCTTTCTTT. Variable domain in full (rest from reference TRBV30 and TRBJ1-1): SQTIHQWPATLVQPVGSPLSLECTVEGTSNPNLYWYRQAAGRGLQLLFYSVGIGQISSEVPQNLSASRPQDRQFILSSKKLLLSDSGFYLCAWSVDRLNTEAFFGQGTRLTVV.

The chain uses TRBV28 and TRBJ2-1, with 10 bases matching TRBD2. The CDR3 sequence is 15 residues long. Trimming cost V 7 bases and J 6 bases; bases outside gene matches: 9. Germline values: CDR1 MDHEN, CDR2 SYDVKM. As DNA, the CDR3 is TGTGCCAGCATCCCTCTAGCGGGAGACCCCAATGAGCAGTTCTTC. Protein sequence: CASIPLAGDPNEQFF.

In its sample, this clonotype was seen a few times. The rearrangement joins TRBV20-1 to TRBJ1-1, with unresolved D. The germline V and J ends were trimmed by 0 bases and 0 bases, with 20 bases remaining between them. This CDR3 contains 18 residues. CDR1 is DFQATT and CDR2 is SNEGSKA in the germline V gene (reference sequence). CDR3 nucleotides: TGCAGTGCTAGAGATAGGGAATCCTACTCTACCATGAACACTGAAGCTTTCTTT. Its translation is CSARDRESYSTMNTEAFF.

This sequence joins TRBV11-2 and TRBJ1-5; D is possibly TRBD1 (5 bases). There are 15 residues in the CDR3. In germline, CDR1 is SGHAT, CDR2 FQNNGV. The V end was cut by 4 bases, the J end by 3 bases, with 13 bases between. CDR3 region: CASSSSAGLNQPQHF. The CDR3 DNA reads TGTGCCAGCAGCTCAAGTGCGGGACTCAATCAGCCCCAGCATTTT.

The chain is built from TRBV7-4 and TRBJ1-5; D is perhaps TRBD1 (6 bases). Germline CDR1 SGHVT, CDR2 SQSDAQ. Trimming took off 5 bases at V and 7 bases at J, with 24 bases between the two ends. This CDR3 spans 17 amino acids. This chain's CDR3 is CASSQIRWTVGDQPQHF. CDR3 DNA: TGTGCCAGCAGCCAAATCCGGTGGACAGTCGGTGACCAGCCCCAGCATTTT.

At least ten counts were recorded for this clonotype. This chain connects TRBV10-3 to TRBJ2-7; TRBD2 is a possible D gene (6 bases). The CDR3 spans 15 residues. Germline V gene sequence: CDR1 ENHRY, CDR2 SYGVKD. V lost 3 bases and J 2 bases, leaving 14 bases between the germline ends. DNA for the CDR3: TGTGCCATCAGTGATATCCGACGGGAGACCTACGAGCAGTACTTC. This codes for CAISDIRRETYEQYF.

The chain carries TRBV7-8 and TRBJ1-5; D is unclear. Germline assignment: CDR1 SGHVS and CDR2 FQNEAQ. The CDR3 sequence is 16 residues long. Trimming pared 5 bases from V and 0 bases from J, leaving 14 bases between. The CDR3: CASSPTWGYSNQPQHF. CDR3 bases: TGTGCCAGCAGCCCGACTTGGGGTTATAGCAATCAGCCCCAGCATTTT.

The chain combines TRBV27 with TRBJ2-5; 8 positions match TRBD1. The closer fit of TRBJ2-7 to the DNA end suggests the J call may be wrong. Germline CDR1 reads MNHEY; CDR2 reads SMNVEV (reference sequence). This CDR3 spans 14 amino acids. Here the CDR3 DNA reads TGTGCCAGCAGTTTACGGGGGACAGGCCACGAGCAGTACTTC. Translating it yields CASSLRGTGHEQYF.

J is TRBJ2-4 and V is TRBV20-1; D is uncertain. Germline V lookup: CDR1 DFQATT, CDR2 SNEGSKA (reference sequence). The CDR3 is made up of 13 amino acids. Trimming took 3 bases from V and 1 from J, leaving 7 bases between them. The CDR3 protein is CSASADAKNIQYF. CDR3 bases: TGCAGTGCTAGTGCGGATGCCAAAAACATTCAGTACTTC.

The rearrangement uses TRBV6-2 or TRBV6-3 and TRBJ2-1; no reliable D call. V lost 2 bases and J lost 0, with 8 bases in between. The CDR3 totals 15 residues. The germline V gene has CDR1 MNHEY and CDR2 SVGEGT. The CDR3 spells CASSYRTGSYNEQFF. In DNA, the CDR3 is TGTGCCAGCAGTTACCGGACGGGCTCCTACAATGAGCAGTTCTTC.